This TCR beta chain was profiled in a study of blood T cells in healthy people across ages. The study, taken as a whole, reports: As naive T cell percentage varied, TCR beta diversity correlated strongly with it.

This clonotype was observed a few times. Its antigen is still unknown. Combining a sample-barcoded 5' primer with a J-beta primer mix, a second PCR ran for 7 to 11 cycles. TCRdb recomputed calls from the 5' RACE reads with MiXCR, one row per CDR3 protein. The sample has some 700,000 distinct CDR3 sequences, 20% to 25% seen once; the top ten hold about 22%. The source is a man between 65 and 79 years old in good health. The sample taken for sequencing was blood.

Written as DNA, the CDR3 is TGCAGTGCTAGCCCCGGGACAGGGGTATATGAGCAGTTCTTC. Protein sequence: CSASPGTGVYEQFF. The V and J genes are TRBV20-1 and TRBJ2-1; 10 positions agree with TRBD1. Germline lookup yields CDR1 DFQATT and CDR2 SNEGSKA (reference sequence). V was pared by 3 bases and J by 8 bases, with 7 bases of the junction left unmatched. CDR3 length: 14 residues.